The present T cell receptor beta chain was sequenced within a study of shared clonotypes between healthy human individuals. Sequencing was at deep level. The table came from immunoSEQ multiplex PCR; TCRdb's copy has only in-frame clones and leaves some out. The sample records millions of clones, approximately 93% being singletons. Only Caucasian adults living in Nashville, Tennessee served as donors. Investigators divided CD4+ cells into CD45RA+ naive and CD45RA-negative memory subsets. The source of this sequence is a man in his late teens or twenties in good health. Some clones in this sample may be carry-over from other donors' samples. Sequencing was done on a sample of naive CD4+ T cells from PBMCs. Specified subset: CD45RA+ positively selected.

DNA for the CDR3: TGTGCCAGCAGCTTGGGCTCGGGAGGGTACGAGCAGTACTTC. Amino acid sequence: CASSLGSGGYEQYF. This chain uses TRBV5-4 with TRBJ2-7, with TRBD2 matching 8 bases. J was trimmed by 4 bases and V by 0 bases; bases with no gene match: 3. This CDR3 has 14 amino acids. In germline, CDR1 is SGHNT, CDR2 YYREEE (reference sequence).